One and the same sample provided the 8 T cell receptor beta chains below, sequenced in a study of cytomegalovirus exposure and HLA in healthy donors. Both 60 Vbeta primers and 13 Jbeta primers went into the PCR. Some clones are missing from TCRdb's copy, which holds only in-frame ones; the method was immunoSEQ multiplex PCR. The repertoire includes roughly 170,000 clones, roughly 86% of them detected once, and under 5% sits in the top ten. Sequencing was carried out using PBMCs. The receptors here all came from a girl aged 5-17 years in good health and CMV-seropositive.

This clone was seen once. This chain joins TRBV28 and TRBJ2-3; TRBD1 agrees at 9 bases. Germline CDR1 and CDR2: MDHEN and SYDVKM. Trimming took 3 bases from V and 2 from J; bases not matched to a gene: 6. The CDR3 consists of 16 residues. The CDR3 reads CASSFRDRVPTDTQYF. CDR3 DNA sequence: TGTGCCAGCAGTTTCCGGGACAGGGTACCCACAGATACGCAGTATTTT.

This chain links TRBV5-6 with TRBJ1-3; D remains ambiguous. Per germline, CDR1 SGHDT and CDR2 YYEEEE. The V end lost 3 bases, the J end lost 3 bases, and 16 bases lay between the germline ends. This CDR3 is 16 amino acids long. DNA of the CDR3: TGTGCCAGCAGCTCTCCTAGCGATTCCCTTGGAAACACCATATATTTT. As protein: CASSSPSDSLGNTIYF.

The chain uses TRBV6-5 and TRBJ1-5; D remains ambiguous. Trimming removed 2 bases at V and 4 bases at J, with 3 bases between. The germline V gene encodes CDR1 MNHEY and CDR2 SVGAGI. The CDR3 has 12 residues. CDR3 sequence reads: CASSYQNQPQHF. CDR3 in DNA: TGTGCCAGCAGTTACCAGAATCAGCCCCAGCATTTT.

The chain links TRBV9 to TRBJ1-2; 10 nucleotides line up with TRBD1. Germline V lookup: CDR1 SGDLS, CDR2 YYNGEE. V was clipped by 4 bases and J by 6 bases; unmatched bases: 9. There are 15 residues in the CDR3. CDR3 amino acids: CASSLSGTGANGYTF. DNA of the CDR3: TGTGCCAGCAGCCTATCCGGGACAGGGGCCAATGGCTACACCTTC.

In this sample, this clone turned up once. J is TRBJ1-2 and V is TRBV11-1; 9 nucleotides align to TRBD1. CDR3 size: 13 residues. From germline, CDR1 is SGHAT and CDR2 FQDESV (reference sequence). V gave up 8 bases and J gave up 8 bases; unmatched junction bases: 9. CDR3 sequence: CASGDYRGLGYTF. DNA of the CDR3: TGTGCCAGCGGGGATTACAGGGGGCTCGGCTACACCTTC.

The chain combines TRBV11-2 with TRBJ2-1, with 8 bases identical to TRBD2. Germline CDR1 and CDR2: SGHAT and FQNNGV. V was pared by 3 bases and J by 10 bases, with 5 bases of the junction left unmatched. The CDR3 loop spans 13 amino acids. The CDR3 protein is CASSFGGAGEQFF. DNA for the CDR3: TGTGCCAGCAGCTTCGGGGGGGCAGGGGAGCAGTTCTTC. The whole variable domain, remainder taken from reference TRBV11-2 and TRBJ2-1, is EAGVAQSPRYKIIEKRQSVAFWCNPISGHATLYWYQQILGQGPKLLIQFQNNGVVDDSQLPKDRFSAERLKGVDSTLKIQPAKLEDSAVYLCASSFGGAGEQFFGPGTRLTVL.

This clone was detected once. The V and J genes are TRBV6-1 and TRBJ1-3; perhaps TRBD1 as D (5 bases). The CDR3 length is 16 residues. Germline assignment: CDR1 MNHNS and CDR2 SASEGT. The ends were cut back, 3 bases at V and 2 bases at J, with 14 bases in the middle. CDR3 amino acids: CASSDIRRRAGNTIYF. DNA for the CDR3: TGTGCCAGCAGTGACATTAGACGCAGGGCTGGAAACACCATATATTTT.

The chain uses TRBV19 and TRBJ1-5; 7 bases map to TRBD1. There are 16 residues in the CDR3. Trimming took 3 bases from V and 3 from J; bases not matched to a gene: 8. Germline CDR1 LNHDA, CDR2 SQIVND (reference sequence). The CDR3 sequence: CASSIPRTGFNQPQHF. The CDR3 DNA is TGTGCCAGTAGTATTCCCCGGACAGGTTTCAATCAGCCCCAGCATTTT.